A selection of T cell receptor beta chains follows, all from one sample in a study of shared clonotypes between healthy human individuals. Repertoires were generated with immunoSEQ multiplex PCR, while TCRdb's copy carries only in-frame clones and drops some. The sample lists 2 million to 3 million clones; approximately 90% were seen once. Sequencing was performed on naive CD4+ T cells sorted from blood. Receptors were obtained from a man between 18 and 35 years old in good health. Each CDR3 is given with its conserved first and last residue. Size tells how often a clone was seen (once, few, many) or the class of an expanded clone, and some rows leave it out.

TRBJ2-1 | NA | TRBV6-6 | CASSFTNEQFF
TRBJ2-1 | NA | TRBV10-3 | CAINHIAGGRDEQFF
TRBJ2-2 | NA | TRBV27 | CASSLPTGELFF
TRBJ1-1 | NA | TRBV27 | CASSFSGTEAFF
TRBJ1-4 | NA | TRBV5-4 | CASSLNLGRLEKLFF
TRBJ2-5 | NA | TRBV4-1 | CASSQVDWAGETQYF
TRBJ2-5 | NA | TRBV10-3 | CAISEGQALQETQYF
TRBJ1-5 | NA | TRBV28 | CASSFRGSYSNQPQHF
TRBJ2-7 | NA | TRBV5-6 | CASSPPGGRSYLSSYEQYF
TRBJ2-7 | NA | TRBV6-6 | CASRPLGTDSYEQYF
TRBJ2-1 | NA | TRBV28 | CASSLGSRGAFAYNEQFF
TRBJ2-7 | NA | TRBV7-2 | CASSLTVDMATYEQYF
TRBJ2-3 | NA | TRBV9 | CASSPMWGADTQYF
TRBJ1-1 | NA | TRBV6-1 | CASRGQGLGTEAFF
TRBJ2-2 | NA | TRBV4-1 | CASRTHLLAGDTGELFF
TRBJ1-4 | NA | TRBV4-1 | CASSQDLGLREKLFF
TRBJ2-5 | NA | TRBV6-5 | CASSRRDGETQYF
TRBJ2-3 | NA | TRBV9 | CASSATSGGAPDTQYF
TRBJ2-7 | NA | TRBV7-2 | CASSPGLAGYEQYF
TRBJ1-2 | NA | TRBV7-2 | CASSLGERDGYTF
TRBJ1-4 | few | TRBV6-1 | CASREGATNEKLFF
TRBJ2-7 | NA | TRBV7-2 | CASSLALGGDYEQYF
TRBJ2-5 | once | TRBV4-3 | CASSQGLAGVGETQYF
TRBJ1-1 | NA | TRBV11-2 | CASSSRDRGGTEAFF
TRBJ1-4 | NA | TRBV5-1 | CASRGNEKLFF
TRBJ2-7 | NA | TRBV11-2 | CASSLVEGPSYEQYF
TRBJ2-7 | NA | TRBV9 | CASSVAVGSSPYEQYF
TRBJ1-5 | few | TRBV10-3 | CAISESRDRVDQPQHF
TRBJ2-5 | NA | TRBV18 | CASSPPLAEGETQYF